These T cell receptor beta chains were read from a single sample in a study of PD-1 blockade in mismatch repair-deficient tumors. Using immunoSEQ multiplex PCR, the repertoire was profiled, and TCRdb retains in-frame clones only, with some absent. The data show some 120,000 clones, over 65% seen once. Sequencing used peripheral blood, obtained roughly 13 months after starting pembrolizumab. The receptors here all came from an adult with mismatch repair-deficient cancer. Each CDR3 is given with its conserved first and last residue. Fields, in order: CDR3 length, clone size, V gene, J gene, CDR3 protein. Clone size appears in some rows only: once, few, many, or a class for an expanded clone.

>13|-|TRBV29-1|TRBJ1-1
CSVAQREGTEAFF
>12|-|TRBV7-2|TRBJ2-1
CASSLDPNEQFF
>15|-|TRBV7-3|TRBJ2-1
CASSFLGGTYNEQFF
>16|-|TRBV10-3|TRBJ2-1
CAAQRGRDASYNEQFF
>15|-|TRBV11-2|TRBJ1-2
CASSLERLGHHGYTF
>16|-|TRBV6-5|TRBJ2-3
CASSWGGGSLTDTQYF
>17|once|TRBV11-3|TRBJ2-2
CASSLDRPSGLTGELFF
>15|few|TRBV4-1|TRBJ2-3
CASSQEALGTDTQYF
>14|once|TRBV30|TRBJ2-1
CAWSRGLGGGEQFF
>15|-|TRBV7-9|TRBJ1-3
CASSKQGASGNTIYF
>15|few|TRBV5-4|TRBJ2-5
CASNPEPGGWETQYF
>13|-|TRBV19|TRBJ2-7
CASSIQGIYEQYF